The source of this TCR beta chain is a study of glioma-infiltrating T cells after dendritic cell vaccination. Points from the study as a whole: Survival was not directly related to TCR clonality in these patients.

Up to 2 ug genomic DNA was used for TCRB CDR3 amplification. The primer mix had 60 V beta and 13 J beta primers. Method: immunoSEQ multiplex PCR; TCRdb's copy keeps in-frame clones and lacks some. The profile shows about 65,000 clones, approximately 89% of them singletons. A remark on this clone: Its antigen is currently unknown.

As to time point: after dendritic cell vaccination, including at tumor progression/relapse. Before vaccination, two weeks after the third vaccination, and at progression, PBMC were collected. The source was blood, collected after dendritic cell vaccination. This clonotype was obtained from a human donor with glioblastoma.

This chain's CDR3 is CASSLDRADEQYF. The CDR3 bases are TGTGCCAGCAGCTTAGACAGGGCGGACGAGCAGTACTTC. This sequence joins TRBV11-2 and TRBJ2-7; D possibly corresponds to TRBD1 (5 bases). This CDR3 is 13 amino acids long. Trimming pared 0 bases from V and 5 bases from J, leaving 8 bases between. Per germline, CDR1 SGHAT and CDR2 FQNNGV. Full variable domain (outside the CDR3, taken from reference TRBV11-2 and TRBJ2-7): EAGVAQSPRYKIIEKRQSVAFWCNPISGHATLYWYQQILGQGPKLLIQFQNNGVVDDSQLPKDRFSAERLKGVDSTLKIQPAKLEDSAVYLCASSLDRADEQYFGPGTRLTVT.